The following is a T cell receptor beta chain sequence with its context. The antigen is unknown. This CDR3 comprises 15 residues. V lost 7 bases to trimming and J lost 3 bases, with 16 bases between them. Germline V gene sequence: CDR1 SEHNR, CDR2 FQNEAQ (reference sequence). This table comes from immunoSEQ multiplex PCR, and its TCRdb copy is limited to in-frame clones, with some not included. Here the sample spans 45,000 or so clones, under 90% being singletons. The record originates from a study of a mutant IDH1 vaccine in newly diagnosed glioma. Background on the study: Patients under treatment included about 62% males and about 40% females and had a mean age of around 40 years. Previous treatment comprised radiotherapy, temozolomide, or both, mostly both.

Regarding time point: week 35, safety follow-up. A single vaccine dose contained 300 ug of mutant IDH1 20-mer peptide, and topical imiquimod was used with it. Each patient was administered eight vaccinations, scheduled in weeks 1, 3, 5, 7, 11, 15, 19 and 23. The chain is built from TRBV7-9 and TRBJ2-4; D is possibly TRBD2 (5 bases). Here the sequenced sample was PBMCs, taken from a glioma patient whose treatment included an IDH1 peptide vaccine. This clonotype was sampled from a woman between 40 and 55 years old with glioma. Some clones in this sample may be carry-over from other donors' samples. The CDR3 DNA reads TGTGCCAGCAACAAACTCGGGGAAGACAAAAACATTCAGTACTTC. The encoded protein is CASNKLGEDKNIQYF.